This T cell receptor (beta chain) came from a study of T cell responses to AZD1222 COVID-19 vaccine. Sequencing was performed with immunoSEQ multiplex PCR; in TCRdb, only in-frame clones are kept and a portion is missing. The table has approximately 89,000 clones, 90% seen once; the top ten hold roughly 5.9%. Study-wide results and limits: In a largely white British group with more females than males, clonal diversity was possibly underestimated. Nearly half of the spike-specific TCRs reportedly recognize variant regions that carry no mutations. Among AZD1222 vaccinees, only six or seven were seropositive at baseline. An increase in Spike-specific TCR breadth and depth was observed after two AZD1222 doses.

Turning to this clone: The antigen is undetermined.

The source was peripheral blood, collected 28 days after the second AZD1222 dose. The receptor's source is an adult who received the AZD1222 COVID-19 vaccine.

CDR3 sequence (DNA): TGCAGCGTTGAGGTGGGGGCGGGCCAGCCCCAGCATTTT. It yields the protein CSVEVGAGQPQHF. The chain couples TRBV29-1 to TRBJ1-5, with D maybe TRBD1 (6 bases). Germline loops: CDR1 SQVTM, CDR2 ANQGSEA. The CDR3 contains 13 residues. Deletions cut 3 bases from V and 7 bases from J, with 13 bases between.